The 22 T cell receptor beta chains listed next were all sequenced from one sample in a study of ipilimumab plus nivolumab after autologous stem cell transplantation. Assay used: immunoSEQ multiplex PCR; TCRdb lists only in-frame clones, some missing. Seen here are 20,000 to 30,000 clones, about 86% observed once, and the top ten hold less than 5.5%. Sequenced material: PBMCs, taken in a trial of ipilimumab plus nivolumab as post-transplant consolidation. Receptor source: a male donor with diffuse large B-cell lymphoma.

The rearrangement links TRBV19 to TRBJ1-6; unclear D gene. CDR1 and CDR2 (germline): LNHDA, SQIVND (reference sequence). V lost 9 bases, J lost 9 bases, and 15 bases lay in between. The length of the CDR3 is 13 residues. DNA of the CDR3: TGTGCCAGCCGAATGGAGGGAATTTCACCCCTCCACTTT. Its translation is CASRMEGISPLHF.

In nucleotides, the CDR3 is TGTGCCAGCAGCTTAAAAGGGGGTATAGAGAACACCGGGGAGCTGTTTTTT. It codes for CASSLKGGIENTGELFF. The chain uses TRBV7-9 and TRBJ2-2; the D gene is possibly TRBD1 (6 bases). CDR1 is SEHNR, CDR2 FQNEAQ, per germline (reference sequence). The CDR3 totals 17 residues. V lost 2 bases, J lost 1 base, and 14 bases lay in between.

The chain joins TRBV5-4 to TRBJ2-3, with 7 bases lining up with TRBD2. CDR3 length: 17 amino acids. Germline CDR1 SGHNT, CDR2 YYREEE (reference sequence). V lost 4 bases, J lost 2 bases, and 13 bases stayed unmatched. This CDR3 is CASSPEGTTLNTDTQYF. The CDR3 DNA reads as TGTGCCAGCAGCCCAGAGGGGACTACACTTAACACAGATACGCAGTATTTT.

This clone rates as medium-sized (0.01 to 0.1%). The chain links TRBV6-5 to TRBJ1-2; a weak D match, TRBD1 (5 bases). The length of the CDR3 is 12 residues. The V end lost 6 bases, the J end lost 5 bases, and 10 bases lay between the germline ends. In germline, CDR1 is MNHEY, CDR2 SVGAGI. The CDR3 protein is CASRTEVYGYTF. The CDR3 nucleotides read TGTGCCAGCAGGACAGAGGTTTATGGCTACACCTTC.

The chain carries TRBV5-4 and TRBJ2-3; D perhaps matches TRBD1 (6 bases). V was clipped by 3 bases and J by 4 bases, with 15 bases between them. CDR1 and CDR2 from the germline V gene are SGHNT and YYREEE (reference sequence). The CDR3 has 15 residues. CDR3: CASSSQDSPSDTQYF. The CDR3 DNA reads TGTGCCAGCAGCTCTCAGGACAGCCCCTCAGATACGCAGTATTTT.

V is TRBV18 and J is TRBJ2-7; D unresolved. The CDR3 runs 14 residues. Per the germline V gene, CDR1 is KGHSH and CDR2 is LQKENI. Trimming pared 0 bases from V and 2 bases from J, leaving 8 bases between. CDR3 in amino acids: CASSPPGRAYEQYF. DNA for the CDR3: TGTGCCAGCTCACCACCGGGAAGGGCCTACGAGCAGTACTTC.

CDR3 nucleotide sequence: TGCGCCAGCAGCTTGATAGCGGGAGAGACCCAGTACTTC. Protein product: CASSLIAGETQYF. The chain joins TRBV5-1 to TRBJ2-5, with TRBD2 matching 7 bases. Germline CDR1 is SGHRS and CDR2 is YFSETQ. With V trimmed by 1 base and J by 4 bases, 1 base remained unmatched. The CDR3 is made up of 13 amino acids.

The CDR3 DNA follows: TGTGCCAGCAGCTTCGACAGGGGGCAGCTCTATGGCTACACCTTC. It translates to CASSFDRGQLYGYTF. The V call is TRBV5-4, the J call TRBJ1-2, with 10 bases matching TRBD1. Germline V gene sequence: CDR1 SGHNT, CDR2 YYREEE (reference sequence). Trimming cost V 2 bases and J 4 bases; bases outside gene matches: 5. The CDR3 covers 15 residues.

The rearrangement uses TRBV7-3 and TRBJ2-6; 8 bases match TRBD2. Germline CDR1 reads SGHTA; CDR2 reads FQGTGA. The V and J ends lost 5 bases and 1 base, in that order; junction bases with no gene match: 4. The CDR3 runs 16 residues. CDR3 sequence reads: CASSKAGGSGANVLTF. The CDR3 coding sequence is TGTGCCAGCAGCAAGGCGGGGGGATCTGGGGCCAACGTCCTGACTTTC.

The CDR3 loop reads CASSQTTDTQYF. Written as DNA, the CDR3 is TGTGCCAGCAGCCAAACAACAGATACGCAGTATTTT. The chain carries TRBV7-2 and TRBJ2-3, with D unclear. The CDR3 consists of 12 residues. With 5 bases removed from V and 3 bases from J, the gap between germline ends came to 6 bases. CDR1 and CDR2 (germline): SGHTA, FQGNSA. The variable domain in full, completed from reference TRBV7-2 and TRBJ2-3, reads GAGVSQSPSNKVTEKGKDVELRCDPISGHTALYWYRQSLGQGLEFLIYFQGNSAPDKSGLPSDRFSAERTGGSVSTLTIQRTQQEDSAVYLCASSQTTDTQYFGPGTRLTVL.

The rearrangement joins TRBV14 to TRBJ1-2, with 7 bases that match TRBD1. The V gene's germline CDR1 is SGHDN and CDR2 FVKESK. This CDR3 is 13 amino acids long. V lost 4 bases and J lost 7; bases outside the gene matches: 6. The CDR3: CASSPDRVVGYTF. The CDR3 region has the DNA TGTGCCAGCAGCCCCGACAGGGTCGTTGGCTACACCTTC.

V and J are TRBV27 and TRBJ2-3, with 8 bases fitting TRBD2. The CDR3 spans 13 residues. Germline loops: CDR1 MNHEY, CDR2 SMNVEV (reference sequence). The trim removed 6 bases at V and 6 bases at J, leaving 5 bases unmatched. CDR3: CASRFSGADTQYF. In DNA form, the CDR3 reads TGTGCCAGCAGGTTTAGCGGGGCGGATACGCAGTATTTT.

A single count supports this clone. One end of the junction varies from germline; a read error may be responsible. The chain is built from TRBV7-7 and TRBJ2-2; D not certain. The CDR3 is 16 residues long. Germline V gene sequence: CDR1 SSHAT, CDR2 FNYEAQ (reference sequence). The CDR3: CASSPRAVANTGELFF. CDR3 nucleotide sequence: TGTGCTAGCAGCCCCCGGGCCGTCGCGAACACCGGGGAGCTGTTTTTT.

The CDR3 spells CASSLEVGEQYF. CDR3 nucleotides: TGTGCCAGCAGCTTAGAGGTGGGCGAGCAGTACTTC. The rearrangement uses TRBV11-2 and TRBJ2-7, with D hard to call. Trimming removed 0 bases from V and 6 bases from J, with 6 bases in between. The germline V gene encodes CDR1 SGHAT and CDR2 FQNNGV. The CDR3 loop spans 12 amino acids.

The rearrangement links TRBV5-1 to TRBJ1-2, with 8 bases matching TRBD1. Germline V gene data show CDR1 as SGHRS and CDR2 as YFSETQ. This CDR3 contains 13 residues. The junction had 4 bases not matched to a gene; V was cut back by 2 bases and J by 7 bases. This CDR3 is CASSLQTGAGYTF. In nucleotides, the CDR3 is TGCGCCAGCAGCTTACAGACAGGGGCTGGCTACACCTTC.

The genes are TRBV6-6 and TRBJ1-2; 7 nucleotides align to TRBD1. Germline CDR1 reads MNHNY; CDR2 reads SVGAGI (reference sequence). V gave up 6 bases and J gave up 0 bases; unmatched junction bases: 10. The CDR3 spans 16 residues. In DNA, the CDR3 is TGTGCCAGCAGCGCCGGGACAGCGATGCCTAACTATGGCTACACCTTC. Translating it yields CASSAGTAMPNYGYTF.

Written as DNA, the CDR3 is TGTGCCAGCAGCTCCCGGGCCAGGGGCCAATCACCCCTCCACTTT. Its translation is CASSSRARGQSPLHF. The V and J genes are TRBV7-2 and TRBJ1-6, with a tentative D call TRBD1 (6 bases). V was cut by 4 bases and J by 10 bases, with 17 bases left in between. Germline V lookup: CDR1 SGHTA, CDR2 FQGNSA. This CDR3 has 15 residues.

The genes are TRBV7-2 and TRBJ2-7, with D unresolved. Germline values: CDR1 SGHTA, CDR2 FQGNSA. With 5 bases removed from V and 2 bases from J, the gap between germline ends came to 13 bases. The CDR3 is 14 residues long. The CDR3 region is CASSPPRAPYEQYF. CDR3 sequence (DNA): TGTGCCAGCAGCCCCCCTAGAGCACCCTACGAGCAGTACTTC.

This chain links TRBV5-1 with TRBJ2-2; D possibly corresponds to TRBD2 (6 bases). V was trimmed by 4 bases and J by 4 bases, leaving 14 bases between them. CDR1 is SGHRS, CDR2 YFSETQ, per germline. This CDR3 is 15 amino acids long. CDR3 loop: CASSPELGGTGELFF. CDR3 coding DNA: TGCGCCAGCAGCCCGGAATTGGGGGGCACCGGGGAGCTGTTTTTT.

This clone occurred a few times. The rearrangement uses TRBV14 and TRBJ2-1, with D unresolved. V was pared by 4 bases and J by 5 bases, with 3 bases between. Germline V CDR1 and CDR2: SGHDN, FVKESK. The CDR3 sequence is 11 residues long. CDR3 nucleotides: TGTGCCAGCAGCCTTAACAATGAGCAGTTCTTC. This codes for CASSLNNEQFF.

This chain links TRBV9 with TRBJ2-1; 9 nucleotides match TRBD1. The CDR3 length is 16 residues. In germline, CDR1 is SGDLS, CDR2 YYNGEE. J lost 3 bases, V lost 3 bases, and 7 bases had no gene match. In DNA, the CDR3 is TGTGCCAGCAGCGCACTCGGGACAGGGAACTACAATGAGCAGTTCTTC. The encoded protein is CASSALGTGNYNEQFF. The variable domain in full, with the rest retrieved from reference TRBV9 and TRBJ2-1, is DSGVTQTPKHLITATGQRVTLRCSPRSGDLSVYWYQQSLDQGLQFLIQYYNGEERAKGNILERFSAQQFPDLHSELNLSSLELGDSALYFCASSALGTGNYNEQFFGPGTRLTVL.

The chain combines TRBV7-2 with TRBJ1-5; D is undetermined. The CDR3 is made up of 13 amino acids. Trimming took off 2 bases at V and 6 bases at J, with 8 bases between the two ends. Germline V lookup: CDR1 SGHTA, CDR2 FQGNSA. This CDR3 reads CASSLNLRQPQHF. The CDR3 DNA reads TGTGCCAGCAGCTTAAATCTGCGTCAGCCCCAGCATTTT.